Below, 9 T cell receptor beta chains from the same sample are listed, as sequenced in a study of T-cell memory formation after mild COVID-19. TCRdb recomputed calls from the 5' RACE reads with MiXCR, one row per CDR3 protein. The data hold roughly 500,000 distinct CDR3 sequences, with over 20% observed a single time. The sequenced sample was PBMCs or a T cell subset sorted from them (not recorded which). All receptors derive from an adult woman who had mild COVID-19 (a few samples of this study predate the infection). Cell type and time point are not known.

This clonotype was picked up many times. The CDR3 DNA follows: TGCGCCAGCAGCTGGGGACAGGGCACCGGGGAGCTGTTTTTT. It is translated as CASSWGQGTGELFF. The chain combines TRBV5-1 with TRBJ2-2; 9 bases are a match to TRBD1. The V gene's germline CDR1 is SGHRS and CDR2 YFSETQ. The J segment lost 4 bases and the V segment lost 3 bases, leaving 1 base of the junction unmatched. The CDR3 is 14 amino acids.

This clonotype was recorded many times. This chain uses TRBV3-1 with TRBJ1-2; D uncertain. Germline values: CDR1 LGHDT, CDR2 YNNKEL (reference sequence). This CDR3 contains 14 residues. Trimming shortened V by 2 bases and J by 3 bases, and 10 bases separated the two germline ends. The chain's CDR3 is CASSQSGDYYGYTF. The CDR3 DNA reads TGTGCCAGCAGCCAATCCGGGGATTACTATGGCTACACCTTC.

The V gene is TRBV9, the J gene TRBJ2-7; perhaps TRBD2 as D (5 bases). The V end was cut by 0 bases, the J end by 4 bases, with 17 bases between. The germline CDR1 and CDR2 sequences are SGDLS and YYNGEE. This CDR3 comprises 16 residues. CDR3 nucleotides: TGTGCCAGCAGCGTAGGGCCCGACGACCGGGGTTACGAGCAGTACTTC. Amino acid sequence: CASSVGPDDRGYEQYF.

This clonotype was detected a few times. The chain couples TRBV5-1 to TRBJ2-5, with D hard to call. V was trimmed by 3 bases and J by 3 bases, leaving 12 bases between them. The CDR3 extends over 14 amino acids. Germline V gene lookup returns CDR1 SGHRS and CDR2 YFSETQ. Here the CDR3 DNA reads TGCGCCAGCAGCTCCGGGCCCGCAGAAGAGACCCAGTACTTC. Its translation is CASSSGPAEETQYF. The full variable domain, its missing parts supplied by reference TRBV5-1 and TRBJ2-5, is KAGVTQTPRYLIKTRGQQVTLSCSPISGHRSVSWYQQTPGQGLQFLFEYFSETQRNKGNFPGRFSGRQFSNSRSEMNVSTLELGDSALYLCASSSGPAEETQYFGPGTRLLVL.

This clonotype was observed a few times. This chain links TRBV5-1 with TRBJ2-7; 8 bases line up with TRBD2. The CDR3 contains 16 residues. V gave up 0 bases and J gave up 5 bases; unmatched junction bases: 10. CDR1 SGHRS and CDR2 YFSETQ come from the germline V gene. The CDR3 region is CASSLGAGRVSNEQYF. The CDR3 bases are TGCGCCAGCAGCTTGGGGGCCGGGAGGGTTTCGAACGAGCAGTACTTC.

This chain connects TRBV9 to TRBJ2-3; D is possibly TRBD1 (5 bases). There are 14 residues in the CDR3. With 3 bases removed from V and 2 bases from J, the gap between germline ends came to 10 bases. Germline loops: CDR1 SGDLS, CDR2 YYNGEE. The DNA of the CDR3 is TGTGCCAGCAGCGGTGGGGCAGCCACAGATACGCAGTATTTT. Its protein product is CASSGGAATDTQYF.

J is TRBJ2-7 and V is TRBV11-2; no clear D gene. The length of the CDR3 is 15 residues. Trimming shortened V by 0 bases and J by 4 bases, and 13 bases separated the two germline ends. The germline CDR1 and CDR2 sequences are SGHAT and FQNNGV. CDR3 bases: TGTGCCAGCAGCTTAGAATCCCCCGCACAATACGAGCAGTACTTC. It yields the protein CASSLESPAQYEQYF.

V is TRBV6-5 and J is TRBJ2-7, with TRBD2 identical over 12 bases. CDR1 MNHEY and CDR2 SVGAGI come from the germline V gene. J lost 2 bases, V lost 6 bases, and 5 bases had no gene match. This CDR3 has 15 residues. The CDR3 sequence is CASRTGLAGTYEQYF. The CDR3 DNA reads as TGTGCCAGCAGAACAGGACTAGCGGGAACCTACGAGCAGTACTTC.

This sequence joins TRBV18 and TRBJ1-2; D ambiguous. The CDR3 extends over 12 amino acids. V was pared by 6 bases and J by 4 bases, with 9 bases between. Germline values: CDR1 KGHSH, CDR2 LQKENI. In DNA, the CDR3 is TGTGCCAGCTCCACAAGCAGCTATGGCTACACCTTC. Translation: CASSTSSYGYTF.